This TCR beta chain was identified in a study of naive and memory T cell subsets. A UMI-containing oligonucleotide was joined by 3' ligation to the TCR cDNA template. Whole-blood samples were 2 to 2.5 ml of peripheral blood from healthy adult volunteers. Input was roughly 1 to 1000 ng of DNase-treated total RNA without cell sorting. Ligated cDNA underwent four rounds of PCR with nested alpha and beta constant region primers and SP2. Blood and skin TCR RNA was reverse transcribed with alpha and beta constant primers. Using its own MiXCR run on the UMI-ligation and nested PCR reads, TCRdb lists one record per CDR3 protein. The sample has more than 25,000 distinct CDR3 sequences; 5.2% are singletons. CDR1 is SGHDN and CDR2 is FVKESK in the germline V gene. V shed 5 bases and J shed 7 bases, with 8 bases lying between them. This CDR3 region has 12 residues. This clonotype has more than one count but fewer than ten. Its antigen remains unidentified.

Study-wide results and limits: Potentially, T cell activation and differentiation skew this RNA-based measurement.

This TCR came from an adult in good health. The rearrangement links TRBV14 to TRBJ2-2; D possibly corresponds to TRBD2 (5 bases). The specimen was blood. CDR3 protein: CASSWRIGELFF. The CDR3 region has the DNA TGTGCCAGCAGCTGGAGGATCGGGGAGCTGTTTTTT. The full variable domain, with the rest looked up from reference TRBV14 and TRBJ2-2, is EAGVTQFPSHSVIEKGQTVTLRCDPISGHDNLYWYRRVMGKEIKFLLHFVKESKQDESGMPNNRFLAERTGGTYSTLKVQPAELEDSGVYFCASSWRIGELFFGEGSRLTVL.